This TCR beta chain derives from a study of blood T cell repertoires in COVID-19. Background on the study: Acute and convalescent COVID-19 specimens originated in the United States, Italy and Spain. PBMCs, B-cell-depleted T cells, or T cells provided the cDNA or gDNA that made up the material.

Authors' analysis steps: It was from reference gene primer amplification that nucleated cell counts were estimated. Only in-frame clones appear in the TCRdb table, and some are missing; sequencing was by immunoSEQ multiplex PCR. V, J and clone size are those of that table, while D and trimming were read from the DNA. In the table there are fewer than 75,000 clones, roughly nine tenths of which are singletons. The receptor comes from a man aged 50-60 years with active COVID-19. Sequenced material: peripheral blood.

This CDR3 reads CASSLTSGPGIRYGYTF. The CDR3 bases are TGTGCCAGCAGTCTCACGAGCGGGCCAGGGATACGCTATGGCTACACCTTC. The V gene is TRBV4-2, the J gene TRBJ1-2; D is possibly TRBD1 (5 bases). CDR3 length: 17 residues. V was pared by 6 bases and J by 4 bases, with 24 bases between. The V gene's germline CDR1 is LGHNA and CDR2 YNFKEQ.